These 7 T cell receptor beta chains came from one sample sequenced in a study of blood T cell repertoires in COVID-19 (dated by TCRdb to 2020 to 2021). Library preparation used the immunoSEQ multiplex PCR assay. The table comes from immuneACCESS by way of TCRdb, which keeps in-frame sequences with V and J called. Part of the clones is missing from these tables; in studies checked, under half for an unresolved V gene and the rest for unknown reasons. For this sample there are some 98,000 clones; 70% to 85% appear just once. The top ten hold 9.5% to 13% of the sample. Sequencing was carried out using peripheral blood. Receptors were obtained from a man between 65 and 85 years old with active or convalescent COVID-19.

This clone was detected only once. The genes are TRBV20-1 and TRBJ2-3; D is unresolved. The germline CDR1 and CDR2 sequences are DFQATT and SNEGSKA (reference sequence). V lost 4 bases, J lost 10 bases, and 6 bases lay in between. This CDR3 comprises 9 residues. The CDR3: CSATSAQYF. The CDR3 DNA sequence: TGCAGTGCTACGTCGGCGCAGTATTTT.

The genes are TRBV7-9 and TRBJ2-1; 11 positions agree with TRBD2. Trimming cost V 3 bases and J 6 bases; bases outside gene matches: 13. The CDR3 is 18 amino acids. The germline CDR1 and CDR2 sequences are SEHNR and FQNEAQ (reference sequence). The CDR3 DNA reads as TGTGCCAGCAGCTTTCCCCGCCGTGGACTAGCGGGCTTCAATGAGCAGTTCTTC. This sequence encodes CASSFPRRGLAGFNEQFF. The whole variable domain, remainder taken from reference TRBV7-9 and TRBJ2-1, is DTGVSQNPRHKITKRGQNVTFRCDPISEHNRLYWYRQTLGQGPEFLTYFQNEAQLEKSRLLSDRFSAERPKGSFSTLEIQRTEQGDSAMYLCASSFPRRGLAGFNEQFFGPGTRLTVL.

The V gene is TRBV20-1, the J gene TRBJ2-7; the match to TRBD1 covers 12 bases. V was clipped by 3 bases and J by 4 bases; unmatched bases: 4. The CDR3 loop spans 14 amino acids. Germline V gene lookup returns CDR1 DFQATT and CDR2 SNEGSKA (reference sequence). The CDR3 nucleotides are TGCAGTGCTAGTGGGGACAGGGGGCCGTACGAGCAGTACTTC. This gives the protein CSASGDRGPYEQYF.

V gene TRBV7-2 combines with J gene TRBJ2-5, with 11 bases identical to TRBD2. The CDR3 consists of 19 residues. Germline CDR1 SGHTA, CDR2 FQGNSA. Losses at the gene ends were 0 bases for V and 5 bases for J; bases not matched to a gene: 14. The CDR3 bases are TGTGCCAGCAGCTTAGCGCTGGTAGCGGGGGGGCCGCGACTTGAGACCCAGTACTTC. It translates to CASSLALVAGGPRLETQYF.

This clone was found a few times. This chain joins TRBV10-3 and TRBJ1-6, with TRBD1 matching over 7 bases. With 10 bases clipped from V and 6 bases from J, the junction kept 9 bases outside the gene matches. CDR3 length equals 14 residues. Germline CDR1 ENHRY, CDR2 SYGVKD. The CDR3 region is CATQGDRANSPLHF. As DNA, the CDR3 is TGTGCCACCCAAGGAGACAGGGCTAATTCACCCCTCCACTTT.

The rearrangement links TRBV2 to TRBJ1-6; 12 bases are a match to TRBD1. In germline, CDR1 is SNHLY, CDR2 FYNNEI. With 8 bases clipped from V and 7 bases from J, the junction kept 6 bases outside the gene matches. This CDR3 spans 15 amino acids. CDR3 in DNA: TGTGCCAGCTTCCGGGACAGGGGGCGAAATTCACCCCTCCACTTT. Protein sequence: CASFRDRGRNSPLHF.

This chain links TRBV30 with TRBJ2-1; 7 bases are shared with TRBD1. CDR3 length: 15 amino acids. Trimming removed 3 bases from V and 1 base from J; junction bases left unmatched: 6. The germline V gene has CDR1 GTSNPN and CDR2 SVGIG (reference sequence). CDR3 amino acids: CAWSSRGRSYNEQFF. CDR3 bases: TGTGCCTGGAGCTCCAGGGGGAGATCCTACAATGAGCAGTTCTTC.